This T cell receptor (beta chain) was identified in a study of blood T cell repertoires in COVID-19. Study information: Samples taken during acute and convalescent COVID-19 were collected in the United States, Italy and Spain. T cells, B-cell-depleted T cells, or PBMCs supplied cDNA or gDNA.

Enrollment of patients from Seattle took place during active infection, with longitudinal follow-up. Under the authors' procedure: How many nucleated cells were present was estimated from reference gene primer amplification. Sequencing used immunoSEQ multiplex PCR; TCRdb keeps in-frame clones, though not all of them. That table is the source of V, J and clone size, and D and trimming were worked out from the DNA. The sample includes 400,000 to 450,000 clones, approximately 88% of them seen just once. This clonotype was obtained from a woman aged 50 to 60 with COVID-19, enrolled during active disease. Sequencing input: peripheral blood.

CDR3 DNA: TGTGCCACCCTCAAGGGGGGGGGACAGGGACTATCCCCCCTCCACTTT. Protein: CATLKGGGQGLSPLHF. The chain joins TRBV10-3 to TRBJ1-6; TRBD1 matches at 9 bases. The germline gives CDR1 ENHRY, CDR2 SYGVKD. Losses at the gene ends were 10 bases for V and 13 bases for J; bases not matched to a gene: 20. This CDR3 region has 16 residues.